This T cell receptor beta chain appears in the sequencing data of a study of cytomegalovirus exposure and HLA in healthy donors (dated by TCRdb to 2016 to 2017). Turning to the overall study: According to a later analysis, one platform produced both the roughly 110 validation repertoires and the approximately 670 repertoires of the first cohort. The study was designed to test whether signatures of past pathogen exposure could be identified by cataloging public T cell receptors. Along with the approximately 620-subject first cohort, a separate validation cohort of over 90 different subjects was used. To predict cytomegalovirus infection status, the study combined high-throughput TCR immunosequencing, statistical association of individual TCRs with disease status, and machine learning. Overall results and qualifications from the work: A total of 150 to 200 TCR beta chains were listed by the study as associated with cytomegalovirus. The validation cohort had no HLA typing available for a later analysis, so co-occurrence within that cohort was assessed over all 130 or so repertoires. Across donors, most TCR sequences were observed very rarely, whereas some public TCRs were present in many individuals. It was suggested by the authors that the approach could potentially be generalized to other disease states and immunological phenotypes. Cytomegalovirus status was reported to be diagnosed by the classifier with high specificity and sensitivity in both the original and validation cohorts. In vitro tests confirmed that three of the cytomegalovirus-associated TCR beta chains recognize cytomegalovirus antigens. Of the cluster scores, roughly 95% were above 0 in a later analysis, which found that TCRs clustered in the first cohort also tended to co-occur in the 95 to 150 validation repertoires.

Receptors were amplified or captured by the immunoSEQ multiplex PCR assay. On the authors' methods: A statistical classification framework was built for diagnosing cytomegalovirus status from the catalog of TCR beta chain sequences. Entries here come from immuneACCESS through TCRdb and include only in-frame sequences with V and J called. Some clones fail to appear in such tables; in the studies checked, an unresolved V gene covers under half of the shortfall, and the cause of the remainder is unknown. V, J and clone size are taken as reported in that table, and D and trimming were inferred from the DNA itself. This sample lists 75,000 to 90,000 clones; about 96% were detected once. The ten largest clones represent around 1.6% of the sample. Spanning cysteine to phenylalanine, the CDR3 consists of 16 amino acids. Only the CDR3 DNA is retained, 48 bases long and in frame from the first base. CDR1 and CDR2 are read off the germline V gene as KGHSH and LQKENI. For this chain, trimming is 4 bases at the V end and 7 bases at the J end, and the number of junction bases without a gene match is 11.

As to this clone: The antigen it recognizes is unknown. Base qualities are not provided; no much larger clone lies one nucleotide away.

The donors belonged to the validation cohort of about 110 subjects, which was separate from the approximately 700-subject first cohort. Sequenced input: PBMCs. The TCR comes from a young man in good health and CMV-seropositive. The rearranged chain carries TRBV18 and TRBJ1-4; 8 bases in the junction line up with TRBD1. The DNA sequence reads TGTGCCAGCTCACGGAGGACGGGACAGGACGGTGAAAAACTGTTTTTT. Translated, this gives CASSRRTGQDGEKLFF.